Listed below are T cell receptor beta chains from one sample, sequenced in a study of T cells after posttransplantation cyclophosphamide. This table comes from immunoSEQ multiplex PCR, and its TCRdb copy is limited to in-frame clones, with some not included. Recorded here are about 12,000 clones, none singletons. The sample was PBMCs. The receptors originated from a middle-aged woman in good health, CMV-negative, and a related stem cell transplant donor. Each CDR3 is given with its conserved first and last residue.

v_gene	j_gene	CDR3aa
TRBV13	TRBJ1-2	CASSPGNYGYTF
TRBV28	TRBJ2-3	CASSFQGAPGTDTQYF
TRBV9	TRBJ2-7	CASSTETGTYEQYF
TRBV4-2	TRBJ2-3	CASSQDGLRTDTQYF
TRBV6-5	TRBJ1-1	CASSYSGLRGDTEAFF
TRBV5-4	TRBJ2-3	CASSSTSGSTQYF
TRBV13	TRBJ2-7	CASSSRDITYEQYF
TRBV30	TRBJ1-3	CAGDRGNGNTIYF
TRBV24-1	TRBJ2-5	CATSEGTPAGTQYF
TRBV7-7	TRBJ2-5	CASSLEFRAQETQYF
TRBV19	TRBJ2-7	CASSFGQGYEQYF
TRBV10-2	TRBJ1-1	CASRGVTGYEGEAFF
TRBV18	TRBJ2-2	CASSRKDRDPGELFF
TRBV10-1	TRBJ1-2	CASRDSNYGYTF
TRBV10-3	TRBJ1-5	CAISEGGGQPQHF
TRBV5-6	TRBJ1-4	CASSLGGDGYNEKLFF
TRBV5-4	TRBJ2-3	CASSFWTSGNKQYF